The 11 T cell receptor beta chains in this list originate from one sample, sequenced in a study of blood T cell repertoires in COVID-19. Assay used: immunoSEQ multiplex PCR; TCRdb lists only in-frame clones, some missing. Among 250,000 to 350,000 clones, more than 80% were seen once, and the ten largest hold 3%. What was sequenced was peripheral blood. Receptors originate from a woman aged 25 to 39 with active or convalescent COVID-19.

The V call is TRBV7-2, the J call TRBJ1-1; a possible D gene is TRBD1 (6 bases). Germline V gene data show CDR1 as SGHTA and CDR2 as FQGNSA. The CDR3 is 15 residues long. V shed 5 bases and J shed 5 bases, with 18 bases lying between them. Here the CDR3 reads CASSQNRVSRTEAFF. CDR3 DNA sequence: TGTGCCAGCAGCCAAAACAGGGTTAGTCGGACTGAAGCTTTCTTT.

This rearrangement joins TRBV7-8 to TRBJ1-2; 7 bases map to TRBD1. This CDR3 region has 14 residues. V trimming: 4 bases; J trimming: 7 bases; junction bases outside the gene matches: 9. Germline CDR1 SGHVS, CDR2 FQNEAQ. The CDR3 DNA follows: TGTGCCAGCAGCTACAGACAGGGAAAAGTTGGCTACACCTTC. This gives the protein CASSYRQGKVGYTF.

This sequence joins TRBV18 and TRBJ1-1; 8 nucleotides align to TRBD1. This CDR3 comprises 16 residues. Germline values: CDR1 KGHSH, CDR2 LQKENI. The ends lost 3 bases at V and 0 bases at J; junction bases unmatched: 6. The CDR3 loop reads CASSPGQGSMNTEAFF. The CDR3 nucleotides are TGTGCCAGCTCACCTGGACAGGGCTCAATGAACACTGAAGCTTTCTTT.

The V gene is TRBV19, the J gene TRBJ2-7; 10 nucleotides agree with TRBD1. The germline CDR1 and CDR2 sequences are LNHDA and SQIVND (reference sequence). The CDR3 totals 15 residues. The V segment lost 3 bases and the J segment 5 bases; nucleotides outside the gene matches: 7. The CDR3: CASSIGTGESDEQYF. The CDR3 bases are TGTGCCAGTAGTATTGGGACAGGGGAGTCGGACGAGCAGTACTTC.

Only a few counts were recorded for this clone. Distinct nucleotide sequences in the sample also encode this CDR3. The J gene is TRBJ1-4, the V gene TRBV7-9; tentatively, D is TRBD1 (5 bases). The germline CDR1 and CDR2 sequences are SEHNR and FQNEAQ (reference sequence). V lost 2 bases and J lost 4, with 8 bases in between. The CDR3 length is 14 residues. DNA of the CDR3: TGTGCCAGCAGCTTACGACAGAATAATGAAAAACTGTTTTTT. Translated: CASSLRQNNEKLFF.

The chain employs TRBV19 and TRBJ2-1, with D tentatively TRBD2 (5 bases). The CDR3 totals 12 residues. The germline V gene encodes CDR1 LNHDA and CDR2 SQIVND (reference sequence). With 1 base removed from V and 7 bases from J, the gap between germline ends came to 5 bases. For the CDR3, the DNA is TGTGCCAGTAGTATAGGCGGGAATGAGCAGTTCTTC. It is translated as CASSIGGNEQFF. The whole variable domain, remainder taken from reference TRBV19 and TRBJ2-1, is DGGITQSPKYLFRKEGQNVTLSCEQNLNHDAMYWYRQDPGQGLRLIYYSQIVNDFQKGDIAEGYSVSREKKESFPLTVTSAQKNPTAFYLCASSIGGNEQFFGPGTRLTVL.

The chain has TRBV5-6 and TRBJ2-5; D is possibly TRBD2 (6 bases). The germline V and J ends were trimmed by 3 bases and 0 bases, with 15 bases remaining between them. The length of the CDR3 is 16 residues. Germline lookup yields CDR1 SGHDT and CDR2 YYEEEE. The CDR3 nucleotides are TGTGCCAGCAGCTCAGGATTTCGGGGGTACCAAGAGACCCAGTACTTC. It translates to CASSSGFRGYQETQYF.

The genes are TRBV11-3 and TRBJ1-5, with TRBD1 matching over 10 bases. The CDR3 has 18 residues. Per the germline V gene, CDR1 is SGHNT and CDR2 is YENEEA. V was pared by 0 bases and J by 4 bases, with 9 bases of the junction left unmatched. The DNA for the CDR3 is TGTGCCAGCAGCTTAGACCCGGGACAGGGGCCTATTAATCAGCCCCAGCATTTT. The encoded protein is CASSLDPGQGPINQPQHF.

This clone was seen a few times. The chain uses TRBV2 and TRBJ1-3; D might be TRBD1 (6 bases). CDR1 is SNHLY and CDR2 is FYNNEI in the germline V gene. CDR3 length: 16 amino acids. Trimming stripped 4 bases from V and 0 bases from J, with 13 bases between. The DNA for the CDR3 is TGTGCCAGCAGTGTACGGACAGCCAGCTCTGGAAACACCATATATTTT. Encoded protein: CASSVRTASSGNTIYF.

As DNA, the CDR3 is TGTGCCAGCAGCTTGCCTAGCATGGGAGAGAATTCACCCCTCCACTTT. This sequence encodes CASSLPSMGENSPLHF. V and J are TRBV5-8 and TRBJ1-6; no reliable D call. Deletions cut 1 base from V and 7 bases from J, with 15 bases between. Germline V lookup: CDR1 SGHTS, CDR2 YDEGEE. CDR3 size: 16 residues.

The chain uses TRBV7-9 and TRBJ1-4; 9 bases are shared with TRBD1. The V segment lost 7 bases and the J segment 10 bases; nucleotides outside the gene matches: 7. In germline, CDR1 is SEHNR, CDR2 FQNEAQ (reference sequence). This CDR3 spans 13 amino acids. The CDR3 is CASTPGQGLKLFF. Here the CDR3 DNA reads TGTGCCAGCACCCCGGGACAGGGTTTAAAACTGTTTTTT.